This T cell receptor (beta chain) was found in a study of T cells after posttransplantation cyclophosphamide. Notes on the study in general: Later post-transplant blood repertoires were often dominated by donor CD8+ memory clones. TRB clonality was highly associated with recipient CMV seropositivity and reactivation.

On the day of bone marrow donation, the related graft donor provided peripheral blood. The germline V gene has CDR1 MNHEY and CDR2 SMNVEV (reference sequence). CDR3 length: 14 residues. The V segment lost 4 bases and the J segment 6 bases; nucleotides outside the gene matches: 5. The protocol was immunoSEQ multiplex PCR, while the TCRdb copy is restricted to in-frame clones and leaves out a portion. This sample comprises about 12,000 clones, none seen once only. In its sample, this clone was seen many times. What it binds is unknown. This clonotype was obtained from a woman between 40 and 55 years old in good health, CMV-negative, and a related stem cell transplant donor. The chain carries TRBV27 and TRBJ2-2; TRBD2 aligns across 7 bases. Sequenced material: PBMCs. CDR3 nucleotide sequence: TGTGCCAGCAGTTCCCTAGGACTAGCCGGGGAGCTGTTTTTT. It yields the protein CASSSLGLAGELFF.